This T cell receptor beta chain was documented in a study of beta chain features in type 1 diabetes. About the research overall: Sorted cells numbering 107,917,701 were examined across all samples. Study outcomes and limitations: Shortening that was moderate but significant affected the TCRB CDR3s of Type 1 diabetes patients in all four CD4+ subsets.

This clone was observed a handful of times. Its cognate antigen is unknown. CD45RO/CCR7/CD25/CD127/CD95/CD27 staining was used to isolate CD4+ naive, central memory, regulatory and stem cell-like memory cells by sorting. Each of the sorted populations had a purity greater than 95%. TCRB transcripts that were expressed got sequenced, as all of the isolated RNA had been reverse transcribed. Clones were sequenced by immunoSEQ multiplex PCR, and TCRdb holds only the in-frame ones, with some missing. The table shows 200,000 to 250,000 clones, with around 10% occurring only once. The CDR3 is 13 amino acids. V gave up 4 bases and J gave up 8 bases, with 11 bases separating them. CDR1 and CDR2 from the germline V gene are SEHNR and FQNEAQ (reference sequence).

Sequencing was done on a sample of naive CD4+ T cells from blood. The receptor was derived from a woman between 18 and 30 years old in good health. The chain employs TRBV7-9 and TRBJ1-4, with D maybe TRBD1 (5 bases). The CDR3: CASSSRVFEKLFF. As DNA, the CDR3 is TGTGCCAGCAGCTCCAGGGTGTTCGAAAAACTGTTTTTT.